This T cell receptor beta chain was identified during a study of blood T cells in healthy people across ages. As regards this clonotype: Its antigen is not identified.

The study, taken as a whole, reports: Researchers report that TCR beta diversity correlated strongly with naive T cell percentage.

From germline, CDR1 is MDHEN and CDR2 SYDVKM. J gave up 3 bases and V 8 bases, and 10 bases lay outside the gene matches. CDR3 length: 15 amino acids. Donation came from healthy Caucasian individuals in Russia who were aged about 6 to 95. For the second PCR, which ran for roughly 7 to 11 cycles, a sample-barcoded 5' primer and a J-beta primer mix were used. Carrying 12 random nucleotides, a template-switch adaptor labeled each individual cDNA molecule. MiXCR, run by TCRdb on the 5' RACE reads, gives a single entry per CDR3 protein. The sample holds 1.8 million or so distinct CDR3 sequences; 35% to 50% are singletons and the top ten take 23%.

The TCR was taken from a human donor in good health. Material for sequencing was blood. The gene calls are TRBV28 and TRBJ2-3; TRBD2 agrees at 8 bases. In DNA, the CDR3 is TGTGCCAGCGGCTGGGGACGGGGGGGAACAGATACGCAGTATTTT. As protein: CASGWGRGGTDTQYF.